What follows is one TCR beta chain and its context. Its target antigen remains unknown. Base qualities are missing; no much larger clone stands one base away. Each collaborating institution followed its own protocols to collect whole blood in K2EDTA tubes. For TCRbeta analysis, collaborators shipped samples as frozen whole blood, isolated PBMCs, or DNA extracted from either of those sample types. The source of the sample is a study of blood T cell repertoires in COVID-19 (TCRdb year 2020). With respect to the entire study: Samples covering the acute and convalescent phases of COVID-19 were provided by collaborators in the United States, Italy and Spain. A de-identified subject ID, COVID-19 status, age in years and sex were almost always included in the sample metadata. The dataset comprised deeply sampled blood TCRbeta repertoires from subjects exposed to, actively infected with, or recovered from COVID-19. Where HLA class I and class II types were available, the types were taken from metadata supplied by the sample provider, not from assay-based typing. A freely available public database, intended as a resource for researchers studying the immune response to SARS-CoV-2, is where the repertoires were released. The prospective study material was composed of cDNA or gDNA derived from T cells, B-cell-depleted T cells, or PBMCs. The samples were drawn from two sources: the first 160 participants of the ongoing ImmuneRACE study, and fewer than 1,500 subjects contributed by 6 global collaborators. What the study reported, not specific to this receptor: The amount of clinical and demographic metadata varied by source and participant and was provided uncurated.

The immunoSEQ Assay, a bias-controlled multiplex PCR, was used to amplify TCRbeta CDR3 regions from genomic DNA. Concerning the study's data processing: Nucleated cell counts per sample were estimated from amplification of reference gene primers within the assay. To quantify the absolute abundance of each unique TCRbeta CDR3 rearrangement, sequence reads were collapsed and filtered. Productive Simpson clonality was computed per sample as the square root of Simpson's diversity index over productive rearrangements. TCRdb took this table from immuneACCESS and kept in-frame rearrangements with V and J called. Such tables lack part of the clones; where checked against another copy, unresolved V genes explain under half of the gap, and the rest is unexplained. Clone size and the V and J calls come from that table; the DNA yielded D and trimming. Present in this sample are about 170,000 clones, 65% to 85% of which were seen just once. Roughly 2.8% of the sample belongs to the ten largest clones.

In the germline V gene (reference sequence), CDR1 corresponds to GTSNPN and CDR2 to SVGIG. V is reduced by 3 bases and J by 4 bases, leaving a spacing of 9 bases between them. The CDR3 runs 13 residues from the cysteine to the phenylalanine. The only DNA kept is the CDR3, 39 bases in frame from the first base. The source is a woman aged 55-70 years with acute or convalescent COVID-19. The chain was built from TRBV30 and TRBJ1-4; too little of a D gene remains to name it. Sequencing was carried out using peripheral blood. Read as DNA, the sequence is TGTGCCTGGAGCACTAGCCTTAATGAAAAACTGTTTTTT. Its translation reads: CAWSTSLNEKLFF.